Presented here are 12 T cell receptor beta chains from one specimen sequenced in a study of blood T cell repertoires in COVID-19 (dated by TCRdb to the early 2020s). Libraries were prepared through the immunoSEQ multiplex PCR assay. Sourced from immuneACCESS, this table was stored by TCRdb with only in-frame sequences that have V and J called. A share of the clones is absent; for the studies checked, an unresolved V gene accounts for under half, and the remainder has no known explanation. This sample gives approximately 94,000 clones in total; 88% of them show up just once. The ten most abundant clones make up around 4.5% of the sample. The sequencing input was peripheral blood. These receptors all come from a woman aged 80 or over with active COVID-19.

The V call is TRBV7-3, the J call TRBJ2-7; 10 positions match TRBD2. This CDR3 has 17 amino acids. Looked up from germline, CDR1 is SGHTA and CDR2 is FQGTGA. Germline trimming cut 5 bases from V and 6 bases from J; bases unmatched to any gene: 16. The DNA for the CDR3 is TGTGCCAGCAGCCGTGAGGGGCCCTGGCTAGCGGGAGTCGAGCAGTACTTC. Amino acid sequence: CASSREGPWLAGVEQYF.

This chain joins TRBV6-2 or TRBV6-3 and TRBJ1-2, with 7 bases matching TRBD1. The V and J ends lost 2 bases and 4 bases, in that order; junction bases with no gene match: 7. Germline CDR1 and CDR2: MNHEY and SVGEGT. The CDR3 loop spans 15 amino acids. The DNA of the CDR3 is TGTGCCAGCAGTTACGCCCGGACAGGACCCTATGGCTACACCTTC. This gives the protein CASSYARTGPYGYTF.

This clone was seen just once. The chain is built from TRBV9 and TRBJ1-4; 7 bases match TRBD1. CDR3 length: 17 residues. After removal of 0 bases from V and 2 bases from J, the junction contained 7 bases not matched to a gene. Per the germline V gene, CDR1 is SGDLS and CDR2 is YYNGEE. This chain's CDR3 is CASSVANGQATNEKLFF. DNA of the CDR3: TGTGCCAGCAGCGTAGCCAACGGACAGGCTACTAATGAAAAACTGTTTTTT.

The chain links TRBV6-5 to TRBJ2-2; the match to TRBD2 covers 8 bases. J lost 4 bases, V lost 5 bases, and 6 bases had no gene match. CDR3 length: 15 amino acids. Germline V gene lookup returns CDR1 MNHEY and CDR2 SVGAGI. The CDR3 is CASSREGRSTGELFF. DNA of the CDR3: TGTGCCAGCAGTCGGGAGGGCCGGAGCACCGGGGAGCTGTTTTTT.

The chain joins TRBV6-6 to TRBJ1-2; weak D call: TRBD1 (6 bases). Trimming shortened V by 5 bases and J by 3 bases, and 10 bases separated the two germline ends. This CDR3 comprises 13 residues. Germline CDR1 is MNHNY and CDR2 is SVGAGI (reference sequence). The CDR3 DNA follows: TGTGCCAGCAGTACGACAGGCTACTATGGCTACACCTTC. Translation: CASSTTGYYGYTF.

The chain employs TRBV11-2 and TRBJ2-1; a possible D gene is TRBD2 (5 bases). The length of the CDR3 is 14 residues. CDR1 is SGHAT, CDR2 FQNNGV, per germline. V lost 3 bases to trimming and J lost 3 bases, with 9 bases between them. The CDR3 bases are TGTGCCAGCAGCTTTCTCCGGGGCTACAATGAGCAGTTCTTC. Translated, it gives CASSFLRGYNEQFF.

The rearrangement links TRBV6-5 to TRBJ2-3, with 7 bases identical to TRBD2. Germline CDR1 MNHEY, CDR2 SVGAGI. J was trimmed by 2 bases and V by 6 bases; bases with no gene match: 5. The CDR3 spans 14 residues. CDR3 loop: CASSWGGDTDTQYF. CDR3 bases: TGTGCCAGCAGCTGGGGGGGAGACACAGATACGCAGTATTTT.

The chain is built from TRBV4-3 and TRBJ2-7, with D maybe TRBD2 (6 bases). The CDR3 is 15 residues long. V was clipped by 3 bases and J by 2 bases, with 14 bases between them. In germline, CDR1 is LGHNA, CDR2 YSLEER. CDR3 DNA sequence: TGCGCCAGCAGCCAGGGTATTAGCGGAGCCTACGAGCAGTACTTC. Its protein product is CASSQGISGAYEQYF.

The chain employs TRBV12-5 and TRBJ2-5; 9 nucleotides match TRBD1. Germline V gives CDR1 LGHNT, CDR2 FRNRAP. Germline trimming cut 5 bases from V and 5 bases from J; bases unmatched to any gene: 3. The CDR3 spans 13 residues. In DNA, the CDR3 is TGTGCTAGTGGTCTTGGACAGGGGGAGACCCAGTACTTC. Encoded protein: CASGLGQGETQYF.

The J gene is TRBJ2-1, the V gene TRBV2, with 12 positions matching TRBD1. Unmatched junction bases numbered 8, after V lost 7 bases and J lost 7 bases. The CDR3 sequence is 15 residues long. CDR1 SNHLY and CDR2 FYNNEI come from the germline V gene. The CDR3 reads CASIPGQGAVNEQFF. The CDR3 nucleotides read TGTGCCAGCATCCCGGGACAGGGGGCGGTAAATGAGCAGTTCTTC.

The rearrangement uses TRBV5-6 and TRBJ2-3; D remains ambiguous. Looked up from germline, CDR1 is SGHDT and CDR2 is YYEEEE. The CDR3 sequence is 17 residues long. V lost 5 bases and J lost 0, with 19 bases in between. The CDR3: CASRVMFRYSSTDTQYF. The CDR3, as DNA: TGTGCCAGCAGGGTGATGTTCCGGTACTCTAGCACAGATACGCAGTATTTT.

The V call is TRBV30, the J call TRBJ2-3; 8 positions agree with TRBD1. The trim removed 0 bases at V and 3 bases at J, leaving 5 bases unmatched. The germline V gene encodes CDR1 GTSNPN and CDR2 SVGIG (reference sequence). The CDR3 is 15 amino acids. CDR3: CAWSVGQGRTDTQYF. In DNA, the CDR3 is TGTGCCTGGAGTGTAGGACAGGGTCGGACAGATACGCAGTATTTT.